Listed below are T cell receptor beta chains from one sample, sequenced in a study of shared clonotypes between healthy human individuals. Using immunoSEQ multiplex PCR, the repertoire was profiled, and TCRdb retains in-frame clones only, with some absent. Here the sample spans around 700,000 clones, 72% being singletons. The source material was memory CD4+ T cells sorted from blood. Source of these receptors: a young woman in good health. The CDR3 runs from the conserved cysteine through the conserved F or W. The D gene is left open where the match is weak. The size entry is marked missing in some rows and otherwise reads once, few, many or a size class.

.	.	TRBV7-2	TRBJ2-1	TGTGCCAGCAGCCCCCGTAACAATGAGCAGTTCTTC	CASSPRNNEQFF
.	.	TRBV2	TRBJ2-1	TGTGCCAGTTTATCCGACGGGGCCTACAATGAGCAGTTCTTC	CASLSDGAYNEQFF
.	many	TRBV11-2	TRBJ2-7	TGTGCCAGCAGCTTACCCCAGGCTTCAACCTACGAGCAGTACTTC	CASSLPQASTYEQYF
TRBD2	.	TRBV19	TRBJ2-1	TGTGCCAGTAGGAAGTTAGCTAGCGGCAATGAGCAGTTCTTC	CASRKLASGNEQFF
TRBD1	.	TRBV11-2	TRBJ2-1	TGTGCCAGCAGCTTCCGGACAGGGCCGGGTGAGCAGTTCTTC	CASSFRTGPGEQFF
TRBD2	.	TRBV28	TRBJ2-5	TGTGCCAGCAGTGCCCGGACTAGCGGGCGCCCCCGAGAGACCCAGTACTTC	CASSARTSGRPRETQYF
TRBD2	.	TRBV4-1	TRBJ2-1	TGCGCCAGCAGCCAACCGCTAGCGGGAGGATATGAGCAGTTCTTC	CASSQPLAGGYEQFF
TRBD2	.	TRBV7-8	TRBJ2-1	TGTGCCAGCAGCTTAGCGAAAAGGGGACTAGCGTTGAACAATGAGCAGTTCTTC	CASSLAKRGLALNNEQFF
.	once	TRBV7-9	TRBJ1-6	TGTGCCAGCAGCTCTGGGCTAGATTCACCCCTCCACTTT	CASSSGLDSPLHF
.	few	TRBV10-3	TRBJ1-3	TGTGCCATCAGTGAGGTAGACAGGCCGACTGGAAACACCATATATTTT	CAISEVDRPTGNTIYF
.	.	TRBV7-6	TRBJ2-1	TGTGCCAGCAGCTTAGTCACAGGGTACAATGAGCAGTTCTTC	CASSLVTGYNEQFF
.	few	TRBV13	TRBJ2-6	TGTGCCAGCAGCTATCCCAGCTCTGGGGCCAACGTCCTGACTTTC	CASSYPSSGANVLTF